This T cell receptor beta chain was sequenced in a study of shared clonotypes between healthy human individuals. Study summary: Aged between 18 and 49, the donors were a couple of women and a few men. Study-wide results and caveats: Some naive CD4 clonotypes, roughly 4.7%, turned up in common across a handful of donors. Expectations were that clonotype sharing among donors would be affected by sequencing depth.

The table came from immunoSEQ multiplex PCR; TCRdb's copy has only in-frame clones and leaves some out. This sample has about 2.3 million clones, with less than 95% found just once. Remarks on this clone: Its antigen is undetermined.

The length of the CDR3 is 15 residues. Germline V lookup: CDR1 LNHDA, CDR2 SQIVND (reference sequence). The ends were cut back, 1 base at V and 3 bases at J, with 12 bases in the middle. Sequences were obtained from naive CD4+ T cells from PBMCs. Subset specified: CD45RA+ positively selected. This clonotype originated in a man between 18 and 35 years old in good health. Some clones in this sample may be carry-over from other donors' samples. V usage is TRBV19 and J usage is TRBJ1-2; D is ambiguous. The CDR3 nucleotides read TGTGCCAGTAGTATAGCGCGATCTCACTACTATGGCTACACCTTC. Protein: CASSIARSHYYGYTF.